This TCR beta chain was observed in a study of shared clonotypes between healthy human individuals (dated by TCRdb to between 2020 and 2021). About the investigation overall: Three men and a couple of women, aged 18 to 49 years, made up the cohort. To estimate repertoire size and how much clonotype sharing occurs between individuals, the study deeply sequenced the blood TCR repertoires of roughly 5 healthy adults. Different laboratories and diverse techniques were used to prepare libraries and sequence TCR repertoires, to increase sequencing depth and limit assay-specific biases. Per donor, leukapheresis produced somewhere between about 0.9 and 9.5 billion PBMCs. For each donor, CD4 naive and CD4 memory were each run on three plates, CD8 naive on two plates, and CD8 memory on one plate. Study-wide conclusions, independent of this receptor: Naive subsets generally had larger estimated clonotype richness than memory subsets did. The genetic and exposure-history diversity represented was limited by the small number of donors. Rarefaction of sorted-subset datasets indicated incomplete sequencing despite the large sequencing depth. Clonotypes shared by all four sorted-subset donors showed higher generation probabilities than non-shared clonotypes. Based on pairwise subsampling, the degree of clonotype sharing among donors was expected to be affected by sequencing depth. Sampling was restricted to blood, and TCR repertoires in tissue are likely to differ from TCR repertoires in blood. Roughly 5% of naive CD4, around 4% of naive CD8, 2% to 2.5% of memory CD4, and approximately 0.39% of memory CD8 clonotypes were shared across a few donors.

TCR CDR3 regions were amplified from genomic DNA by multiplex PCR using the deep immunoSEQ assay. Extracted genomic DNA from each cell subset was distributed evenly across all wells of several immunoSEQ 96-well plates, and each plate was treated as a replicate. For sorted subsets, 150 to 200 ng genomic DNA, equal to tens of thousands of T cell genomes, was loaded into each replicate PCR. Purified libraries were measured with a Qubit 3.0 fluorometer, size-checked on a Bioanalyzer 2100, and measured again with the KAPA Library Quantification kit. A separate single-read 150-cycle Illumina NextSeq 550 flow cell was used to sequence each immunoSEQ 96-well plate. In the paper's pipeline: Because only junctional sequences without quality scores were contained in the immunoSEQ output, filtering matching that applied to full-length reads could not be performed. To assign V/J genes and CDR3, sequences were annotated using PyIR, a Python wrapper for IgBLAST v1.9, with IMGT germline references. Any read was removed if the V/J assignment was weak (E-value above 1e-6), the CDR3 was missing, or the read contained stop codons, out-of-frame junctions, or ambiguous translated residues. V3J clonotypes were defined as sequences sharing the same inferred V gene, J gene, and CDR3 amino acid sequence. The percentage overlap between two repertoires was calculated by dividing the number of shared unique clonotypes by the size of the smaller repertoire. Three approaches were used to assess repertoire richness: RTK rarefaction, the Chao1 estimator, and Recon v2.1 estimates of unobserved clonotypes. Generation probabilities for all TCRbeta clonotypes obtained by the gDNA method from a few donors were computed using OLGA. In its TCRdb copy, this immuneACCESS table keeps in-frame sequences only and misses some clones. Where compared with another copy, unresolved V genes explain less than half of these, and the others have no known cause. V and J calls and clone size are copied from that table; D and trimming were computed from the DNA. The sample table contains about 1 million clones; only one count was recorded for about 75% of them. Together, the top ten hold nearly 1.5% of the sample.

The donors were healthy, HIV-negative adults who had no recently reported acute infections or vaccinations. Every donor was a Caucasian adult living in Nashville, Tennessee, USA. CD4+ T cells were enriched by magnetic negative selection, after which naive cells were positively selected on CD45RA and the negative fraction was taken as the memory subset. Blood was obtained by leukapheresis, after which PBMCs were separated by Ficoll-Histopaque density gradient centrifugation and cryopreserved in liquid nitrogen vapor phase. Analytical flow cytometry was used to check the purity and quantity of every magnetically sorted T cell population. Genomic DNA was isolated from each sorted fraction and quantified by UV absorbance on a Nanodrop 2000c. Trimming accounts for 5 bases at V and 4 bases at J, while the number of junction bases matched to no gene is 8. In the germline V gene, CDR1 corresponds to SGHDN and CDR2 to FVKESK. The CDR3 holds 15 amino acids from the cysteine to the phenylalanine. Only the CDR3 DNA is retained, 45 bases long and in frame from the first base.

In the case of this clone: The antigen it binds to is not known. No base qualities exist here, and no much larger clone lies one base off it.

The sample taken for sequencing was memory CD4+ T cells sorted from blood. The cell subset or site label on this specimen signifies: CD45RA-negative fraction. The TCR originated in a man between 18 and 35 years old in good health. The chain was built from TRBV14 and TRBJ2-5; 9 of the junction bases match TRBD2. The nucleotide sequence is given as TGTGCCAGCAGCGGATCGGGACTAGCCATAGAGACCCAGTACTTC. The encoded protein is CASSGSGLAIETQYF.